These 5 T cell receptor beta chains share one sample of origin, sequenced in a study of beta chain features in type 1 diabetes. The investigators reverse transcribed all of the isolated RNA, so they sequenced expressed TCRB transcripts. Assay used: immunoSEQ multiplex PCR; TCRdb lists only in-frame clones, some missing. The table records some 350,000 clones, about 13% of them present only once. Study results and caveats: Researchers report that Type 1 diabetes patients had moderately but significantly shorter TCRB CDR3s across all four CD4+ subsets.

Antigens of these TCRs are unknown. The sequencing input was naive CD4+ T cells from blood. Source of these receptors: a woman under 30 with type 1 diabetes.

This clone was found a few times. The chain is built from TRBV18 and TRBJ2-1; tentatively, D is TRBD1 (6 bases). The CDR3 consists of 13 residues. The ends were cut back, 3 bases at V and 9 bases at J, with 12 bases in the middle. Germline values: CDR1 KGHSH, CDR2 LQKENI. The CDR3 reads CASSPPFRGEQFF. The DNA of the CDR3 is TGTGCCAGCTCACCCCCCTTCAGGGGTGAGCAGTTCTTC.

This clone was seen only a few times. Other DNA sequences of this sample code for an identical CDR3. The V gene is TRBV18, the J gene TRBJ2-7, with TRBD1 identical over 7 bases. Germline V gives CDR1 KGHSH, CDR2 LQKENI. Trimming removed 3 bases from V and 3 bases from J; junction bases left unmatched: 2. CDR3 size: 13 residues. The CDR3, as DNA: TGTGCCAGCTCACCTCGACAGGGCTACGAGCAGTACTTC. Encoded protein: CASSPRQGYEQYF.

V and J are TRBV9 and TRBJ2-2; TRBD1 agrees at 7 bases. The CDR3 loop spans 13 amino acids. CDR1 is SGDLS and CDR2 is YYNGEE in the germline V gene. V gave up 4 bases and J gave up 7 bases; unmatched junction bases: 4. The chain's CDR3 is CASSTGQDGELFF. CDR3 sequence (DNA): TGTGCCAGCAGCACCGGACAGGACGGGGAGCTGTTTTTT.

The V gene is TRBV5-1, the J gene TRBJ2-3; D possibly corresponds to TRBD2 (6 bases). Trimming took 3 bases from V and 2 from J, leaving 10 bases between them. The CDR3 sequence is 14 residues long. The germline gives CDR1 SGHRS, CDR2 YFSETQ. The CDR3 loop reads CASSWRVPTDTQYF. As DNA, the CDR3 is TGCGCCAGCAGCTGGAGGGTCCCCACAGATACGCAGTATTTT.

This clone occurred a few times. The chain carries TRBV27 and TRBJ2-1; 7 bases line up with TRBD2. The CDR3 is made up of 16 amino acids. Germline V CDR1 and CDR2: MNHEY, SMNVEV (reference sequence). V was pared by 8 bases and J by 0 bases, with 10 bases of the junction left unmatched. The CDR3 DNA reads TGTGCCAGCGGTGTCGCGGGAGCTAGCTCCTACAATGAGCAGTTCTTC. Encoded protein: CASGVAGASSYNEQFF.